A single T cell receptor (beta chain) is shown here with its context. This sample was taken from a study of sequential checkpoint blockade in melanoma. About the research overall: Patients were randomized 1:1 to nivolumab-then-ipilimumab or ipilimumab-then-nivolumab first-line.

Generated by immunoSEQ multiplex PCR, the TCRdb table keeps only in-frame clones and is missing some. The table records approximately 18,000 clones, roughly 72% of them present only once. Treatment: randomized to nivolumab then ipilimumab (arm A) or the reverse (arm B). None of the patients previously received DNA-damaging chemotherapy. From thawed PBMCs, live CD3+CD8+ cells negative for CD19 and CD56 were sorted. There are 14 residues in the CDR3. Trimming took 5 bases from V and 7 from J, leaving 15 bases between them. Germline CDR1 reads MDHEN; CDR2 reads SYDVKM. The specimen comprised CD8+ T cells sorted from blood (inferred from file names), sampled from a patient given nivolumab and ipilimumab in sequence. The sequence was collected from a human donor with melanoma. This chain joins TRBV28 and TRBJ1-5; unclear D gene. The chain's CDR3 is CASSPDPRGQPQHF. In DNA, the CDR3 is TGTGCCAGCAGTCCGGACCCCCGGGGACAGCCCCAGCATTTT.